This TCR beta chain derives from a study of OX40 agonist ivuxolimab in advanced cancers. Study-wide context: Ivuxolimab was an agonistic, fully human IgG2 monoclonal antibody directed against OX40 (CD134), a costimulatory receptor. Intravenous ivuxolimab was administered to patients every 2 weeks at six dose levels: 0.01, 0.1, 0.3, 1.5, 3 and 10 mg/kg. Of the roughly 54 dose-escalation patients, hepatocellular carcinoma was present in around 19, melanoma in approximately 15, renal cell carcinoma in 9 and head and neck cancer in 9. The dose-escalation cohort was 82.7% male with a mean age of approximately 60 years, ranging from about 23 to 85. Patients were allowed to have had prior anti-PD-1, anti-PD-L1 or anti-CTLA-4 therapy, and around 43% of the dose-escalation patients had been treated with checkpoint inhibitors. Partial responses occurred in three dose-escalation patients, of whom one had hepatocellular carcinoma and two had cutaneous melanoma. Peripheral TCRbeta sequencing was intended to test whether TCR sequence diversity was altered and clonal T-cell expansion was caused by ivuxolimab. The paper covers the monotherapy dose-escalation part of the phase I ivuxolimab trial, which included N ≈ 50 patients. Study-wide conclusions, independent of this receptor: Low levels of normalized T-cell clonal expansion were also seen in some patients who did not respond. Antigen specificity was not determined for the clonally expanded peripheral T cells. Clonal expansion of both CD4+ and CD8+ blood T cells was observed from baseline to week 6 at doses 0.1 to 3.0 mg/kg. After ivuxolimab, expanded clones were on average more numerous among CD8+ T cells than among CD4+ T cells. In the 0.1-3.0 mg/kg groups, partial responders were among the patients with the lowest normalized peripheral clonal expansion, particularly in CD8+ T cells.

Patients with a history of autoimmune disease or receiving systemic immunosuppression were excluded from the trial. Peripheral blood for TCR sequencing was drawn from every dose cohort at baseline, at cycle 4 day 1 and at cycle 7 day 1. The samples were taken from a phase I, first-in-human, multicenter, open-label dose-escalation trial of ivuxolimab. Adults with locally advanced or metastatic melanoma, renal cell carcinoma, hepatocellular carcinoma or head and neck squamous cell carcinoma were enrolled in the trial. Before TCR sequencing, CD4+ and CD8+ T cells were separately sorted from peripheral blood. Sequences GTSNPN (CDR1) and SVGIG (CDR2) are obtained from the germline V gene (reference sequence). The CDR3, from cysteine to phenylalanine, totals 15 residues. The kept DNA is CDR3 alone, 45 bases in frame from the first base. The junction shows trimming of 1 base on V and 0 bases on J, and the gene matches do not reach 6 bases of it.

To sequence the TCRbeta CDR3 region, genomic DNA was isolated from the sorted cells. The immunoSEQ Assay was used to sequence the TCRbeta CDR3 regions. TCRdb re-hosts the immuneACCESS table, in-frame sequences only. Its copies lack some clones; in the studies checked, an unresolved V gene accounts for under half of them, and the cause for the rest is not known. Recorded for this sample are 40,000 to 45,000 clones; 86% of them occurred a single time. The ten biggest clones cover roughly an eighth of the sample. There are a few counts of this clone. No cognate antigen has been identified for it. No base quality values were provided; no much bigger clone lies one nucleotide off.

This chain joins TRBV30 to TRBJ2-7; TRBD2 lines up with 7 middle nucleotides. This TCR was recovered from an adult with an advanced solid tumor such as melanoma, head and neck, liver or kidney cancer. The sample in question was CD4+ or CD8+ T cells sorted from blood, obtained in a trial of the OX40 agonist ivuxolimab. For the CDR3, the sequence is CAWSAGTTSSYEQYF. The base sequence is TGTGCCTGGAGTGCCGGGACTACTAGCTCCTACGAGCAGTACTTC.